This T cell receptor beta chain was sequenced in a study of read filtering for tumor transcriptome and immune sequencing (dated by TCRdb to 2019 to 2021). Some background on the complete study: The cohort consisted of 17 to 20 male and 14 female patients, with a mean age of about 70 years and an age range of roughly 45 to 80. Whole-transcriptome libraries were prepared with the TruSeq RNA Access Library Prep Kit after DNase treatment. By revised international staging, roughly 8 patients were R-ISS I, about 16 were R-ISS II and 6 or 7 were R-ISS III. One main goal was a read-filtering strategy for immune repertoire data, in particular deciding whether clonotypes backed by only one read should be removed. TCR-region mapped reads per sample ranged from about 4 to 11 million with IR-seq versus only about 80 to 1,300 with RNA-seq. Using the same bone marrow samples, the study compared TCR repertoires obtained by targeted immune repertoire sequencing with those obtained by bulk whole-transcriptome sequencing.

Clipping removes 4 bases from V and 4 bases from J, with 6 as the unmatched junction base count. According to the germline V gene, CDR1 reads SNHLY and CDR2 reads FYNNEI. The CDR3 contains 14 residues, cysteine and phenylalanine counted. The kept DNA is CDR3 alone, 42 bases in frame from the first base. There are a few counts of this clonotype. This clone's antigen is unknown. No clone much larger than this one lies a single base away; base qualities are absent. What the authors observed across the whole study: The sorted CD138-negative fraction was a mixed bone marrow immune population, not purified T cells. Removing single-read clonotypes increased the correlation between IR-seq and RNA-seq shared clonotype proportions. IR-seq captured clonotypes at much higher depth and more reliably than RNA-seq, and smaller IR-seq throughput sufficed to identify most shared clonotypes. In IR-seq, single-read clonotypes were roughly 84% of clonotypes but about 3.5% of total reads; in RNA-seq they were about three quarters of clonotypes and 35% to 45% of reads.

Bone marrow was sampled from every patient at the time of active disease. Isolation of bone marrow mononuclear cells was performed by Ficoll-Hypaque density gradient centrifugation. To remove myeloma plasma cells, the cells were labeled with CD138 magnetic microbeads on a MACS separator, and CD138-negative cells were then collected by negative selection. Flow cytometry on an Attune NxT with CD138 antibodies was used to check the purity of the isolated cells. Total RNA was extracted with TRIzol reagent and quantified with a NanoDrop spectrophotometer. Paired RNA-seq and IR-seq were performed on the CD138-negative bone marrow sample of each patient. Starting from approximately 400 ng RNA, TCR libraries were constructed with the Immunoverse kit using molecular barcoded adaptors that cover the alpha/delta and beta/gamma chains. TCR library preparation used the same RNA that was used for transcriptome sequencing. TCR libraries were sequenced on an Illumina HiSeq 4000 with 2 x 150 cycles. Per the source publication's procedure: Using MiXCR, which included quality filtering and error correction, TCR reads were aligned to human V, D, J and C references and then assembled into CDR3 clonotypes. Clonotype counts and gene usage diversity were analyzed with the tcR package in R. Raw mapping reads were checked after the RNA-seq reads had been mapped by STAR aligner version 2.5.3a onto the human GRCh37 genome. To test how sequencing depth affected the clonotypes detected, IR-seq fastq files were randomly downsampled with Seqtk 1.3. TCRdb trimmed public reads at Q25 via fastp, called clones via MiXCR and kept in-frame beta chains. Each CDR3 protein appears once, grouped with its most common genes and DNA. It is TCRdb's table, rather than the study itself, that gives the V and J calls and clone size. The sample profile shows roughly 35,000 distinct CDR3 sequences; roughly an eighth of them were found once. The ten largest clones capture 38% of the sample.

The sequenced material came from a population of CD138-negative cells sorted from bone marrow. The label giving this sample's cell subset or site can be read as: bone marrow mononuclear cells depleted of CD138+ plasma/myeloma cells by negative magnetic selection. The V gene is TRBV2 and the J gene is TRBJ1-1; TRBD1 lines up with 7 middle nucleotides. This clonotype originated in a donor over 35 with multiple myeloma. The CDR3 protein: CASSGDSVGTEAFF. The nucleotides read TGTGCCAGCAGTGGGGACAGCGTAGGCACTGAAGCTTTCTTT.